The entry that follows covers one T cell receptor (beta chain) sequence. The CDR3 has 15 residues. The ends were cut back, 3 bases at V and 3 bases at J, with 16 bases in the middle. The germline gives CDR1 SGHNT, CDR2 YYREEE (reference sequence). The sample originates from a study of blood T cell repertoires in COVID-19. Overall study context: Material from acute and convalescent COVID-19 was sourced from the United States, Italy and Spain. Sample material is recorded as cDNA or gDNA derived from T cells, B-cell-depleted T cells, or PBMCs.

Libraries were prepared by immunoSEQ multiplex PCR; TCRdb keeps only in-frame clonotypes and omits some of them. The profile shows around 270,000 clones, approximately 86% of them singletons. Patients at the Seattle site were enrolled during active infection and followed longitudinally. V gene TRBV5-4 combines with J gene TRBJ2-7, with D perhaps TRBD1 (6 bases). The sequence was obtained from a woman aged 60 to 75 with COVID-19, enrolled during active disease. Sequencing was carried out using peripheral blood. The CDR3 loop is CASSSEQGRDYEQYF. The CDR3 bases are TGTGCCAGCAGCTCAGAACAGGGTAGGGACTACGAGCAGTACTTC. Full variable domain (outside the CDR3, taken from reference TRBV5-4 and TRBJ2-7): ETGVTQSPTHLIKTRGQQVTLRCSSQSGHNTVSWYQQALGQGPQFIFQYYREEENGRGNFPPRFSGLQFPNYSSELNVNALELDDSALYLCASSSEQGRDYEQYFGPGTRLTVT.